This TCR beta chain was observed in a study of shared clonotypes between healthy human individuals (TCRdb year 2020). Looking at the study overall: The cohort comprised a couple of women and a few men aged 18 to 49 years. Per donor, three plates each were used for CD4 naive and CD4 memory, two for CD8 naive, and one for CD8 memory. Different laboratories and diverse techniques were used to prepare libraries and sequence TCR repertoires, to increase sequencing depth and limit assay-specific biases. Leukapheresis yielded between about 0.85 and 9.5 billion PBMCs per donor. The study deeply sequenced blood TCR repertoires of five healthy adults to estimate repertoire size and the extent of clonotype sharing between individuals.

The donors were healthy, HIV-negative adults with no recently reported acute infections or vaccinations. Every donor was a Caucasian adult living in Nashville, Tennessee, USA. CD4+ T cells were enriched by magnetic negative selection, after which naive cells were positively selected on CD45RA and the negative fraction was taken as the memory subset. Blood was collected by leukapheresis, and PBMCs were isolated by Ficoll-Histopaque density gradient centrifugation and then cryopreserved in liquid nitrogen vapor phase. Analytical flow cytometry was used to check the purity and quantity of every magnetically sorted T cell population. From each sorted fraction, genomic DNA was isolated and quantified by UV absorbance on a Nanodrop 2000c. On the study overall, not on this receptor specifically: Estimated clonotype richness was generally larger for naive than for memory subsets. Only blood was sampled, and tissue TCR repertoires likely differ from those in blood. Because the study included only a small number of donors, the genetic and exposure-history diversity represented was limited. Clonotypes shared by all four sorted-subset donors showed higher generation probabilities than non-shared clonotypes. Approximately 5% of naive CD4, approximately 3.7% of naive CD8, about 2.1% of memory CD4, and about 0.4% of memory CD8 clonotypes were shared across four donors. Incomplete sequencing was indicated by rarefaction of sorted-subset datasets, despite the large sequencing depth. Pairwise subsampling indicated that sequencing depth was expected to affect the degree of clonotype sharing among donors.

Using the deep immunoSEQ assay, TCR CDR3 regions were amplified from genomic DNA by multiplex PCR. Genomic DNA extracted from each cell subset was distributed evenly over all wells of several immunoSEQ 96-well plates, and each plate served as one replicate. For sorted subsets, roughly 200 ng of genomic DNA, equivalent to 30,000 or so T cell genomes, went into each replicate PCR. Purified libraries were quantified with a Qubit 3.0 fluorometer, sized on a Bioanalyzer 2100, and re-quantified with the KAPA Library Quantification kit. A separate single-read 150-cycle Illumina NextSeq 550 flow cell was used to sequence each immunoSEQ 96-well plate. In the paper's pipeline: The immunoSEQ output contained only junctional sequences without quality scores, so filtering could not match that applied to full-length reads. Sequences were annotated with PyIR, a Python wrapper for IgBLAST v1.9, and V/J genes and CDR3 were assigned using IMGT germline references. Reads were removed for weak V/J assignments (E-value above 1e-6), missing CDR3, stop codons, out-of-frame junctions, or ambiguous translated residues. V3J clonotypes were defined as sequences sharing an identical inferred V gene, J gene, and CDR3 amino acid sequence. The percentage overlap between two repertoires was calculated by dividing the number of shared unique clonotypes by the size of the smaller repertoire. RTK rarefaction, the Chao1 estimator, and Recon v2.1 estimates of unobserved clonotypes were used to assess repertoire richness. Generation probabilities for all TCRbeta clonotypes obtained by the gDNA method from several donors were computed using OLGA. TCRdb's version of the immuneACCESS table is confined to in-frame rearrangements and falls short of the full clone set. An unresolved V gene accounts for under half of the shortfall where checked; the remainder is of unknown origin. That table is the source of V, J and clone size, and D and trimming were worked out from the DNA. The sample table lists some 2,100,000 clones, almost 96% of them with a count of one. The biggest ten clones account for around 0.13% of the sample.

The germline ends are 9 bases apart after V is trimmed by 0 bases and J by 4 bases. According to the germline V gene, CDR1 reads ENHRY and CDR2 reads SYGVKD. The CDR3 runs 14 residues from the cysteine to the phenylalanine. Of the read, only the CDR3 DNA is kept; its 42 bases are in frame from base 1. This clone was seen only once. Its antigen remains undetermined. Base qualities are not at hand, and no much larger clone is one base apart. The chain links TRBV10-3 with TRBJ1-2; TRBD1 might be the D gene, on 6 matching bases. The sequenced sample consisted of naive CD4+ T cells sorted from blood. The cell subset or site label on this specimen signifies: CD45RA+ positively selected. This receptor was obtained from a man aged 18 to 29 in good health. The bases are TGTGCCATCAGTGAGTCGGCAGGGGCCTATGGCTACACCTTC. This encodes CAISESAGAYGYTF.